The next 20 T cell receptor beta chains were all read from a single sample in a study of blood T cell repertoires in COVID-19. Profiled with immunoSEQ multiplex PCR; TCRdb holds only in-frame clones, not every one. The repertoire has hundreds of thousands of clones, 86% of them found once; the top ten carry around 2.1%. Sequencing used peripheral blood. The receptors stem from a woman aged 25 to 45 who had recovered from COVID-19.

The CDR3: CARRPGTRSTDTQYF. The CDR3 bases are TGTGCCAGAAGACCCGGGACAAGGTCCACAGATACGCAGTATTTT. The genes are TRBV5-3 and TRBJ2-3, with D perhaps matching TRBD1 (6 bases). TRBV5-3 belongs to the ORF category, with a function that is uncertain. This CDR3 is 15 amino acids long. V was clipped by 5 bases and J by 2 bases, with 15 bases between them.

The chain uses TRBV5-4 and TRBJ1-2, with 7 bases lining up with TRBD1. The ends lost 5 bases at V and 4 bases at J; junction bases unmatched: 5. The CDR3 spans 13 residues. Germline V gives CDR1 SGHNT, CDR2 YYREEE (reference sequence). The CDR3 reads CASSQPGGYGYTF. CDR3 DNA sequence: TGTGCCAGCAGTCAGCCAGGGGGCTATGGCTACACCTTC.

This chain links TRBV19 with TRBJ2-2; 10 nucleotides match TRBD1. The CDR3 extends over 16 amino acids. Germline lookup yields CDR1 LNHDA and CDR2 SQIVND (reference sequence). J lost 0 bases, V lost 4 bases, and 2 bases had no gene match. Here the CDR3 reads CASSRTGGSNTGELFF. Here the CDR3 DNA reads TGTGCCAGTAGTAGGACAGGGGGGTCGAACACCGGGGAGCTGTTTTTT.

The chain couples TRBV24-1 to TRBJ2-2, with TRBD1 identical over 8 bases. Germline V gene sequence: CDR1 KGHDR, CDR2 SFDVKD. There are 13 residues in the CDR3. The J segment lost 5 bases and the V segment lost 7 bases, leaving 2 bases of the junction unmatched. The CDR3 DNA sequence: TGTGCCACCAGGAGGACAGGGACCGGGGAGCTGTTTTTT. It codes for CATRRTGTGELFF.

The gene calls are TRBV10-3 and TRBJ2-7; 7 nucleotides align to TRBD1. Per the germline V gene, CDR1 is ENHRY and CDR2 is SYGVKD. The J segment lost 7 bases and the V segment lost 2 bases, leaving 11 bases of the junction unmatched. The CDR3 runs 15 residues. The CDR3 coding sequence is TGTGCCATCAGTGAGGAACAGGGGCGGAGGAGGGAGCAGTACTTC. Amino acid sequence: CAISEEQGRRREQYF.

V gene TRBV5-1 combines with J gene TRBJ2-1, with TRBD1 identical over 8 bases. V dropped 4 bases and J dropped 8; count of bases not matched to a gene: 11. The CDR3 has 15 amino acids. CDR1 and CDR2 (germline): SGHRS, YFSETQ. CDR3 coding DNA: TGCGCCAGCAGCGGAGACAGGGGAAGAAGGGATGAGCAGTTCTTC. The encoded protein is CASSGDRGRRDEQFF.

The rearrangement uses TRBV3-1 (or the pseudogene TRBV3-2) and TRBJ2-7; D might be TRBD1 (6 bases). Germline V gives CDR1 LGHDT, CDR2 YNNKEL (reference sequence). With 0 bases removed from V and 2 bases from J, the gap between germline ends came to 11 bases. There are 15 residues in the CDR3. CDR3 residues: CASSQERTATYEQYF. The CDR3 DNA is TGTGCCAGCAGCCAAGAGCGGACAGCAACCTACGAGCAGTACTTC.

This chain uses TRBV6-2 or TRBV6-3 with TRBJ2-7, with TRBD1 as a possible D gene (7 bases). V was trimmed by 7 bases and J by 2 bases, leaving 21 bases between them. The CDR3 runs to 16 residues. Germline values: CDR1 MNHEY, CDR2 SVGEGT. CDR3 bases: TGTGCCAGCACCCCGGGACTCCTTAGGGGGCCCTACGAGCAGTACTTC. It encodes CASTPGLLRGPYEQYF.

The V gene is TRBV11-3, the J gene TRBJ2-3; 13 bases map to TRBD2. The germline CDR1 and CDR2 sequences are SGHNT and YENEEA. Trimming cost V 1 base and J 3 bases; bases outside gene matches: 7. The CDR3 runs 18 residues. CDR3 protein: CASSLALGLAGLTDTQYF. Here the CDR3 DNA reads TGTGCCAGCAGCTTAGCTTTGGGACTAGCGGGACTAACAGATACGCAGTATTTT.

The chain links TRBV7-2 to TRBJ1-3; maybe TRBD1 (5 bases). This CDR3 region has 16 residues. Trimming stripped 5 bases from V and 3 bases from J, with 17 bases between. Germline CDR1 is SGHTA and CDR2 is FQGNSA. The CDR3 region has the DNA TGTGCCAGCAGCGCCCGCGAAGCCAGGGTTGGAAACACCATATATTTT. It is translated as CASSAREARVGNTIYF.

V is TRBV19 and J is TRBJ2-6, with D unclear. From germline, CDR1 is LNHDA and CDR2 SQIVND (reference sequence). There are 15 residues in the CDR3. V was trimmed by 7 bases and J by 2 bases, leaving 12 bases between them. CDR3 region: CASTTYRTGANVLTF. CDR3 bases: TGTGCCAGTACCACTTACCGTACTGGGGCCAACGTCCTGACTTTC.

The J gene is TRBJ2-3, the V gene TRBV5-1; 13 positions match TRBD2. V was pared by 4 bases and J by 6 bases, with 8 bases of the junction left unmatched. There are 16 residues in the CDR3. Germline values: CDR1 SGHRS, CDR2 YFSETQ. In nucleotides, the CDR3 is TGCGCCAGCAGCGCACAACTAGCGGGGGGGGCGGATACGCAGTATTTT. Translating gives CASSAQLAGGADTQYF.

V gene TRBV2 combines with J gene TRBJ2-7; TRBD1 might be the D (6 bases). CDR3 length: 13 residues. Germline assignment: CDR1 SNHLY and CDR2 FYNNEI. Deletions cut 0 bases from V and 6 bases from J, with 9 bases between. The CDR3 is CASSEAQGFEQYF. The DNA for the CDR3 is TGTGCCAGCAGTGAAGCGCAGGGGTTCGAGCAGTACTTC.

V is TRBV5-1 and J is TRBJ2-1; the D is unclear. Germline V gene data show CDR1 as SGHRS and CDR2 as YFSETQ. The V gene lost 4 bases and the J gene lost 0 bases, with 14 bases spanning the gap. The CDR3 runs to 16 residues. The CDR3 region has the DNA TGCGCCAGCAGCCCCGACTCTGGAAGCTCCTACAATGAGCAGTTCTTC. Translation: CASSPDSGSSYNEQFF.

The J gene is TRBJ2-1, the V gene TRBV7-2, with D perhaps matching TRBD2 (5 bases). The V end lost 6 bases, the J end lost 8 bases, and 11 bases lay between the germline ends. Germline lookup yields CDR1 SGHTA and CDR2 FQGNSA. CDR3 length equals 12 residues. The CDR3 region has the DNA TGTGCCAGCAGTTCCCTCGGGGATGAGCAGTTCTTC. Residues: CASSSLGDEQFF.

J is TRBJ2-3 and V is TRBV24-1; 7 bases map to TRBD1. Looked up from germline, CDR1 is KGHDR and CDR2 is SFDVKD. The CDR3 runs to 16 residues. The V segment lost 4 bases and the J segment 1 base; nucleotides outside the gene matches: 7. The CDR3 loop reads CATSDKGGLGTDTQYF. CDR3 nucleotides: TGTGCCACCAGTGACAAAGGGGGCCTAGGCACAGATACGCAGTATTTT.

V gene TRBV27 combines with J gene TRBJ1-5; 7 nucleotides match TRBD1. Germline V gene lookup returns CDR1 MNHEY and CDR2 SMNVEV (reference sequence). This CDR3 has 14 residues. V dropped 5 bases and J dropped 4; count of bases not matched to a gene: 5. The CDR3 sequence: CASSPGQRNQPQHF. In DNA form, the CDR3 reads TGTGCCAGCAGTCCGGGACAGAGAAATCAGCCCCAGCATTTT.

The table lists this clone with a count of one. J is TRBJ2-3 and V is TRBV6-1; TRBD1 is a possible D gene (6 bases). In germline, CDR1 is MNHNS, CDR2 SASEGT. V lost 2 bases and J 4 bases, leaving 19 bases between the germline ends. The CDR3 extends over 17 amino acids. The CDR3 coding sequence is TGTGCCAGCAGTGAATTTCGAACAGGGAAAAACCCAGATACGCAGTATTTT. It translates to CASSEFRTGKNPDTQYF.

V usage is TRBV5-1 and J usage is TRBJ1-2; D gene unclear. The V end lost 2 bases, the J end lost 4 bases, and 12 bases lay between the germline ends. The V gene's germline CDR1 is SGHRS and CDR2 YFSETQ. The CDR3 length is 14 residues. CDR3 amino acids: CASSLTASAYGYTF. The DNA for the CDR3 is TGCGCCAGCAGCTTAACAGCTTCGGCCTATGGCTACACCTTC.

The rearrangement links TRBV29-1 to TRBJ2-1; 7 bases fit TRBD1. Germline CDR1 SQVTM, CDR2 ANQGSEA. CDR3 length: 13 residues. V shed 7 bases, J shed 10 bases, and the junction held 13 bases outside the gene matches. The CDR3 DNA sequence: TGCAGCGCTGGTCAGGGGGAGTTCGTGGAGCAGTTCTTC. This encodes CSAGQGEFVEQFF.